This T cell receptor (beta chain) is drawn from a study of T cell clusters in autoimmune cytopenias. Notes on the study in general: Healthy donors had approximately 3.1-fold more exclusive TRB clusters than active autoimmune hepatitis patients.

Some 34,000 genome equivalents of blood DNA were amplified for TRB. As for this clonotype: Its antigen is not identified.

Multiplex touch-down PCR amplified TRB using TRB-A and TRB-B pools in one tube. Reprocessing the multiplex PCR reads, TCRdb reports a single entry for every CDR3 protein and omits DNA. The sample holds more than 1,500 distinct CDR3 sequences. This CDR3 is 13 amino acids long. Germline values: CDR1 DFQATT, CDR2 SNEGSKA (reference sequence). The sample was also reused in another study, on T cell repertoires in aging, cancer and after chemotherapy. Turning to that study: No conclusions about immunological memory after chemotherapy can be drawn from the repertoire data. In hematological cancer patients, infiltrated lymphoid organs may have impaired thymic emigration or peripheral T cell expansion.

The rearrangement joins TRBV20-1 to TRBJ1-1; TCRdb's D gene call, TRBD1, goes unchecked for lack of DNA. The clonotype comes from a human donor with chronic lymphocytic leukemia. Sequences were obtained from peripheral blood. CDR3 sequence: CSAGKGLRTEAFF.